This entry describes one T cell receptor beta chain. The antigen remains undetermined. Produced via immunoSEQ multiplex PCR; TCRdb's table is partial and in-frame only. Of 200,000 to 250,000 clones detected, 88% appear once; the ten largest clones hold approximately 12%. These data are taken from a study of Ad26.COV2.S vaccination and SARS-CoV-2 variants. Overall study context: Doses of Ad26.COV2.S were injected into muscle once or twice, 56 days apart. Broader study findings: Vaccine recipients had higher spike-specific TCR breadth than placebo recipients. Non-spike TCR breadth showed similarity between vaccine and placebo recipients.

Treatment reported: some 20 received Ad26.COV2.S at low or high dose, single or two shots; roughly five received placebo; per-sample allocation not given. The samples date from day 63 after the first vaccine or placebo injection. Participants' vaccine, an Ad26 vector, delivered Wuhan-strain SARS-CoV-2 spike. Trimming cost V 3 bases and J 4 bases, with 12 bases left between them. CDR3 size: 15 residues. Germline loops: CDR1 SGHTA, CDR2 FQGNSA. The source was peripheral blood, collected in a trial of Ad26.COV2.S vaccine versus placebo. This sequence originates from a person aged 18-60 years who received the Ad26.COV2.S COVID-19 vaccine or a placebo. The chain is built from TRBV7-2 and TRBJ2-2, with no clear D. DNA of the CDR3: TGTGCCAGCAGCTTTATGAGGACGTTCACCGGGGAGCTGTTTTTT. This sequence encodes CASSFMRTFTGELFF.